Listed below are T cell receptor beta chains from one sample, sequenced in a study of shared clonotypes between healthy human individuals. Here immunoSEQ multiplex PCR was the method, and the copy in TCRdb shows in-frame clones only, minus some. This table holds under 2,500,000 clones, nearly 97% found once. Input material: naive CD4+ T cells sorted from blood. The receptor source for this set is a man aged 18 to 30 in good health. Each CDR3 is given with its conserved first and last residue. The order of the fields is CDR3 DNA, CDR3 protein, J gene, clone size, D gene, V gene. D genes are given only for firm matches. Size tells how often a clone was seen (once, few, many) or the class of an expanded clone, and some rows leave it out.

DNA: TGTGCCAGTATTTCCACAGGGGAGACCGGGGAGCTGTTTTTT
CDR3: CASISTGETGELFF
J: TRBJ2-2
size: -
D: TRBD1
V: TRBV19

DNA: TGTGCCAGCAGTGCTCAGGGGGCAGTGAACACTGAAGCTTTCTTT
CDR3: CASSAQGAVNTEAFF
J: TRBJ1-1
size: -
D: TRBD1
V: TRBV6-1

DNA: TGTGCCAGCAGTTTAGGGGTCCTGTTCTTC
CDR3: CASSLGVLFF
J: TRBJ2-1
size: -
D: -
V: TRBV28

DNA: TGCGCCAGCAGCCAAGATCGGGGGGGGGAGCTGTTTTTT
CDR3: CASSQDRGGELFF
J: TRBJ2-2
size: -
D: -
V: TRBV4-3

DNA: TGCGCCAGCAGTCCAAGCGGGGGGGCCCGGGAGACCCAGTACTTC
CDR3: CASSPSGGARETQYF
J: TRBJ2-5
size: -
D: TRBD2
V: TRBV4-1

DNA: TGCGCCAGCAGTGACTCGGATTTCTCTGGAAACACCATATATTTT
CDR3: CASSDSDFSGNTIYF
J: TRBJ1-3
size: few
D: -
V: TRBV10-1

DNA: TGCGCCAGCAGCTTAGGGCGGGGGAACACCTACGAGCAGTACTTC
CDR3: CASSLGRGNTYEQYF
J: TRBJ2-7
size: -
D: TRBD2
V: TRBV5-1

DNA: TGTGCCAGCTCAGAAGGTCGGGGCGAGCAGTACTTC
CDR3: CASSEGRGEQYF
J: TRBJ2-7
size: -
D: -
V: TRBV18

DNA: TGCGCCAGCAGCCGCGGACTAGCGGGGGAGCTGTTTTTT
CDR3: CASSRGLAGELFF
J: TRBJ2-2
size: -
D: TRBD2
V: TRBV5-1

DNA: TGTGCCAGCAGCAAAGGACGGTATAGCAATCAGCCCCAGCATTTT
CDR3: CASSKGRYSNQPQHF
J: TRBJ1-5
size: -
D: -
V: TRBV5-6

DNA: TGCGCCAGCACCCTAGCGTGGGGGGTCTACGAGCAGTACTTC
CDR3: CASTLAWGVYEQYF
J: TRBJ2-7
size: -
D: -
V: TRBV4-1

DNA: TGTGCCTGGAGTGGGACTCCCCGCGGCGAGCAGTACTTC
CDR3: CAWSGTPRGEQYF
J: TRBJ2-7
size: -
D: -
V: TRBV30

DNA: TGTGCCAGCAGCATAGACAGCTATGGCTACACCTTC
CDR3: CASSIDSYGYTF
J: TRBJ1-2
size: -
D: -
V: TRBV7-9

DNA: TGCGCCAGCAGCCAAACTTACAATGAGCAGTTCTTC
CDR3: CASSQTYNEQFF
J: TRBJ2-1
size: once
D: -
V: TRBV4-3

DNA: TGTGCCAGCAGTTTTTCGGACAGGTTCTACGAGCAGTACTTC
CDR3: CASSFSDRFYEQYF
J: TRBJ2-7
size: -
D: TRBD1
V: TRBV27

DNA: TGTGCCAGCAGTGAACAGGGACAGGGGGTCTACGAGCAGTACTTC
CDR3: CASSEQGQGVYEQYF
J: TRBJ2-7
size: -
D: TRBD1
V: TRBV2

DNA: TGTGCCAGCAGCTTAGCGCGGGACCGATCCTACGAGCAGTACTTC
CDR3: CASSLARDRSYEQYF
J: TRBJ2-7
size: -
D: -
V: TRBV7-9

DNA: TGTGCCTGGAGTGAGGGAGGGTTAGCCGAGCAGTACTTC
CDR3: CAWSEGGLAEQYF
J: TRBJ2-7
size: once
D: TRBD2
V: TRBV30

DNA: TGCGCCAGCAGTCCCGGGACAGGGGGCTTTCGGATCACCGGGGAGCTGTTTTTT
CDR3: CASSPGTGGFRITGELFF
J: TRBJ2-2
size: -
D: TRBD1
V: TRBV10-2

DNA: TGTGCCAGCCGGGCGGGACACCTGAACACTGAAGCTTTCTTT
CDR3: CASRAGHLNTEAFF
J: TRBJ1-1
size: -
D: -
V: TRBV6-4

DNA: TGTGCCAGCAGGGGGTTAGCGGGGGCGGCAAATGAGCAGTTCTTC
CDR3: CASRGLAGAANEQFF
J: TRBJ2-1
size: -
D: TRBD2
V: TRBV28

DNA: TGTGCCAGCAGTTCGACAGACAGGGGCTCCTATAATTCACCCCTCCACTTT
CDR3: CASSSTDRGSYNSPLHF
J: TRBJ1-6
size: -
D: TRBD1
V: TRBV28

DNA: TGTGCCAGCAGCGTAGTAGGGATAGACGGTAGCGGTCACAATGAGCAGTTCTTC
CDR3: CASSVVGIDGSGHNEQFF
J: TRBJ2-1
size: -
D: -
V: TRBV9

DNA: TGTGCCAGCAGCTTGAAAAGGGGTTTTCGCGAGCAGTACTTC
CDR3: CASSLKRGFREQYF
J: TRBJ2-7
size: once
D: -
V: TRBV5-6

DNA: TGTGCCAGTAGCCATCGTTGGGACGTTTGGCAAAAACTGTTTTTT
CDR3: CASSHRWDVWQKLFF
J: TRBJ1-4
size: once
D: -
V: TRBV19

DNA: TGTGCCATCAGTGAGTCGTTAGGGGACGGGAGGCGGACAGATACGCAGTATTTT
CDR3: CAISESLGDGRRTDTQYF
J: TRBJ2-3
size: -
D: TRBD2
V: TRBV10-3

DNA: TGTGCCAGCAGCTTCATTCCTCGGGACAGCGACGAAGCTTTCTTT
CDR3: CASSFIPRDSDEAFF
J: TRBJ1-1
size: -
D: TRBD1
V: TRBV5-6

DNA: TGTGCCTGGAGTCTCGGGACTAGCACGGGCAATGAGCAGTTCTTC
CDR3: CAWSLGTSTGNEQFF
J: TRBJ2-1
size: -
D: TRBD2
V: TRBV30

DNA: TGTGCCAGCAGCTTGGCCAGGAGCGGGAGGGTCTACAATGAGCAGTTCTTC
CDR3: CASSLARSGRVYNEQFF
J: TRBJ2-1
size: once
D: TRBD2
V: TRBV5-4

DNA: TGTGCCAGCAGCTGGGGAAACGGGGACACTGAAGCTTTCTTT
CDR3: CASSWGNGDTEAFF
J: TRBJ1-1
size: -
D: -
V: TRBV5-6

DNA: TGTGCCTGGAGCCGACCGGGCAGCGGGAACTATGGCTACACCTTC
CDR3: CAWSRPGSGNYGYTF
J: TRBJ1-2
size: -
D: -
V: TRBV30

DNA: TGTGCCAGTAGTATTGTATTGGCAGGGGGGACCTACGAGCAGTACTTC
CDR3: CASSIVLAGGTYEQYF
J: TRBJ2-7
size: once
D: -
V: TRBV19

DNA: TGTGCCATCAGTGAAGGGCTCGAGCAGTACTTC
CDR3: CAISEGLEQYF
J: TRBJ2-7
size: -
D: -
V: TRBV10-3

DNA: TGTGCCACCCGGGCTACATATAGCAATCAGCCCCAGCATTTT
CDR3: CATRATYSNQPQHF
J: TRBJ1-5
size: -
D: -
V: TRBV21-1

DNA: TGTGCCAGCAGTCCAACAGAGGGGGCTAACTATGGCTACACCTTC
CDR3: CASSPTEGANYGYTF
J: TRBJ1-2
size: -
D: -
V: TRBV6-5

DNA: TGTGCCAGCAGTCGTACCCGGGTTAGCAATCAGCCCCAGCATTTT
CDR3: CASSRTRVSNQPQHF
J: TRBJ1-5
size: -
D: -
V: TRBV6-5

DNA: TGTGCCAGCAGTCCGAACCTCTTTGTCGGCTACGAGCAGTACTTC
CDR3: CASSPNLFVGYEQYF
J: TRBJ2-7
size: -
D: -
V: TRBV28

DNA: TGTGCCAGCAGCTTGGGACTAGCGGATTCCTACGAGCAGTACTTC
CDR3: CASSLGLADSYEQYF
J: TRBJ2-7
size: -
D: TRBD2
V: TRBV7-2

DNA: TGTGCCAGCTCACCTTTCGAGACGGACGAAGAGACCCAGTACTTC
CDR3: CASSPFETDEETQYF
J: TRBJ2-5
size: -
D: -
V: TRBV18

DNA: TGCGCCAGCAGCCCGGTGGGTAATAAGGGTGAGCAGTACTTC
CDR3: CASSPVGNKGEQYF
J: TRBJ2-7
size: -
D: -
V: TRBV5-1

DNA: TGCGCCAGCAGCGGTGGTGTGGCAGGGGAAGGGGGAGGCTACACCTTC
CDR3: CASSGGVAGEGGGYTF
J: TRBJ1-2
size: -
D: -
V: TRBV5-1

DNA: TGCACCAGCAGCCAAGACGTAACTAGCGGGAGACAAGATTCTCCGGAGACCCAGTACTTC
CDR3: CTSSQDVTSGRQDSPETQYF
J: TRBJ2-5
size: -
D: -
V: TRBV1

DNA: TGCGCCAGCAGCCCTGGACAGGGAGAAGAGACCCAGTACTTC
CDR3: CASSPGQGEETQYF
J: TRBJ2-5
size: once
D: TRBD1
V: TRBV5-1

DNA: TGTGCCAGTAGCCGAAGCGGGGGTCCGGGACAATTATTGTTTTTT
CDR3: CASSRSGGPGQLLFF
J: TRBJ1-4
size: -
D: -
V: TRBV19

DNA: TGTGCCAGTAGTATGCAAGGGACTGGACAAGAGACCCAGTACTTC
CDR3: CASSMQGTGQETQYF
J: TRBJ2-5
size: -
D: -
V: TRBV19

DNA: TGTGCCAGCAGTGACCGACTGGTTCCCTACACAGATACGCAGTATTTT
CDR3: CASSDRLVPYTDTQYF
J: TRBJ2-3
size: -
D: -
V: TRBV6-1

DNA: TGTGCCAGCAGCCAGGACAGCCTGGGGTATGGCTACACCTTC
CDR3: CASSQDSLGYGYTF
J: TRBJ1-2
size: -
D: -
V: TRBV5-8

DNA: TGTGCCAGCAGTTTACGGGGACAGGGAAGTTCACCCCTCCACTTT
CDR3: CASSLRGQGSSPLHF
J: TRBJ1-6
size: -
D: TRBD1
V: TRBV28

DNA: TGTGCCAGCAGTGAAGTAGGGGACGGATCACCCCTCCACTTT
CDR3: CASSEVGDGSPLHF
J: TRBJ1-6
size: -
D: -
V: TRBV6-1

DNA: TGTGCCAGCAGCTTAGGAGGGGGACAGGGAAGATTCGACGAGCAGTACTTC
CDR3: CASSLGGGQGRFDEQYF
J: TRBJ2-7
size: -
D: TRBD1
V: TRBV11-2

DNA: TGTGCCAGCTCACCACCGAGCGGACGCACAGATACGCAGTATTTT
CDR3: CASSPPSGRTDTQYF
J: TRBJ2-3
size: -
D: -
V: TRBV18

DNA: TGTGTTTCCAACGGGGGCGCTTCCCCCTATGGCTACACCTTC
CDR3: CVSNGGASPYGYTF
J: TRBJ1-2
size: -
D: -
V: TRBV28